The clone carrying this TCR beta chain was detected only a few times. Its specificity is not known. This entry is derived from a study of cytomegalovirus exposure and HLA in healthy donors. General study results and limits: Researchers catalogued under 200 TCR beta chains as cytomegalovirus-associated.

Primers: 60 Vbeta forward and 13 Jbeta reverse. The data were produced by immunoSEQ multiplex PCR, yet TCRdb's version contains in-frame clones alone and is incomplete. This sample has around 14,000 clones, with about 60% found just once. Donors showed nominal health when sampled, although they likely had unrecorded immune exposures. The material sequenced was PBMCs. The TCR sequence derives from a woman between 50 and 59 years old in good health and CMV-seropositive.

CDR3 nucleotide sequence: TGCGCCAGCAGCCAACTAGCGGGAGTAGGGTACAATGAGCAGTTCTTC. Protein sequence: CASSQLAGVGYNEQFF. This chain connects TRBV4-3 to TRBJ2-1; 10 nucleotides align to TRBD2. The CDR3 totals 16 residues. Germline CDR1 reads LGHNA; CDR2 reads YSLEER. V gave up 2 bases and J gave up 4 bases; unmatched junction bases: 5.